Each of the 2 T cell receptor beta chains below was sequenced from the same sample in a study of blood T cell repertoires in COVID-19. This table comes from immunoSEQ multiplex PCR, and its TCRdb copy is limited to in-frame clones, with some not included. Among about 80,000 clones listed, more than 70% were seen once. Sequencing was performed on peripheral blood. These receptors were obtained from a woman aged 80 or older with acute or convalescent COVID-19.

This clone was seen just once. V and J are TRBV6-2 or TRBV6-3 and TRBJ1-5; D call uncertain. Germline loops: CDR1 MNHEY, CDR2 SVGEGT. The V gene lost 0 bases and the J gene lost 0 bases, with 6 bases spanning the gap. CDR3 length equals 15 residues. The CDR3 DNA reads as TGTGCCAGCAGTTACTCCGGTCTTAGCAATCAGCCCCAGCATTTT. Residues: CASSYSGLSNQPQHF.

This chain links TRBV7-8 with TRBJ2-1; 10 bases map to TRBD2. The CDR3 spans 16 residues. From germline, CDR1 is SGHVS and CDR2 FQNEAQ. V trimming: 5 bases; J trimming: 7 bases; junction bases outside the gene matches: 11. The CDR3 region is CASSAWGLAGVNEQFF. CDR3 nucleotide sequence: TGTGCCAGCAGCGCCTGGGGCCTAGCGGGAGTAAATGAGCAGTTCTTC.